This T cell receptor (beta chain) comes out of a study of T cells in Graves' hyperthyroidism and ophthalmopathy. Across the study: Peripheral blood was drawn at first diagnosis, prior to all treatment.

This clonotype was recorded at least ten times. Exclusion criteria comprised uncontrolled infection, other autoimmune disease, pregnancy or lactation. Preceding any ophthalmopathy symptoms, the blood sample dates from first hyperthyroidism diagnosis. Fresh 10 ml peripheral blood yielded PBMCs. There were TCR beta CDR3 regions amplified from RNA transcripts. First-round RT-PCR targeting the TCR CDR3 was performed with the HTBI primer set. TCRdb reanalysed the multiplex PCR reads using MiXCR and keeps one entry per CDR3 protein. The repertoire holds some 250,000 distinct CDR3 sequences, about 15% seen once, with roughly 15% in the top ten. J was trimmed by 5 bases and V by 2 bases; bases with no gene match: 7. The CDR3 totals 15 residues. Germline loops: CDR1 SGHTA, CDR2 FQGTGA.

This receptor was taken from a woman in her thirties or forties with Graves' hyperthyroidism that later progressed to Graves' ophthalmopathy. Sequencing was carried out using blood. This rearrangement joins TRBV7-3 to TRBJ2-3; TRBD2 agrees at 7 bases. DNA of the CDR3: TGTGCCAGCAGCTTAGGCGGGAGAGAGCAAGATACGCAGTATTTT. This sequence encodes CASSLGGREQDTQYF.